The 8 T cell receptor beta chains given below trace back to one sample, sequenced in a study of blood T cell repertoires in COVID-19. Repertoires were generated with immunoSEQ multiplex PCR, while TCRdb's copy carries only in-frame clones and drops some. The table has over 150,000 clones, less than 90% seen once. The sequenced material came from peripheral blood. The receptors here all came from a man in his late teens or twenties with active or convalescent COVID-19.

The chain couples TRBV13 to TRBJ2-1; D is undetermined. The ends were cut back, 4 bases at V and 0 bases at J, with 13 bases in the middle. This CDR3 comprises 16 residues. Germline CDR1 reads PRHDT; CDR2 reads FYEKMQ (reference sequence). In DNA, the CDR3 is TGTGCCAGCAGCTCCAACCCTAGGAGCTCCTACAATGAGCAGTTCTTC. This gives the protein CASSSNPRSSYNEQFF.

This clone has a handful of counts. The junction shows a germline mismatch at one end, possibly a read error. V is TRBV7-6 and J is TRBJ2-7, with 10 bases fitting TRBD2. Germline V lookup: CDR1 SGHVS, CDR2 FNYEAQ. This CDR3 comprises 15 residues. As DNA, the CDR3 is TGTGCCAGCAGCGCGATTGGGGCTAGCGGGAGCGGTTGGGACTTC. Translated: CASSAIGASGSGWDF.

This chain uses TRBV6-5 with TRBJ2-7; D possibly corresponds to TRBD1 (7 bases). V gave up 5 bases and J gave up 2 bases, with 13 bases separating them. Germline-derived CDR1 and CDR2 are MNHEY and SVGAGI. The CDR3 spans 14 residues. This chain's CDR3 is CASSIGGGPYEQYF. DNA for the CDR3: TGTGCCAGCAGTATCGGAGGGGGCCCCTACGAGCAGTACTTC.

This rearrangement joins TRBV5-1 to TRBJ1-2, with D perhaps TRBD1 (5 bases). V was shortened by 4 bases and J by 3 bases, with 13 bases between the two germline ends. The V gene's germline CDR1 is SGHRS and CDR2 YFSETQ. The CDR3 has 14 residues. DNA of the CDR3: TGCGCCAGCAGCACGGACGGGGGTTACTATGGCTACACCTTC. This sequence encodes CASSTDGGYYGYTF.

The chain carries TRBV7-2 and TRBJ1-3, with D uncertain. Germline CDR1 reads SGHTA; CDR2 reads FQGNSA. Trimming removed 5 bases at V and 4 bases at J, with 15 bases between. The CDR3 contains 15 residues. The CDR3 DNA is TGTGCCAGCAGCAAAGACTCCCCGGTCGGAAACACCATATATTTT. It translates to CASSKDSPVGNTIYF. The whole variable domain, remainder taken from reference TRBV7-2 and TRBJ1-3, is GAGVSQSPSNKVTEKGKDVELRCDPISGHTALYWYRQSLGQGLEFLIYFQGNSAPDKSGLPSDRFSAERTGGSVSTLTIQRTQQEDSAVYLCASSKDSPVGNTIYFGEGSWLTVV.

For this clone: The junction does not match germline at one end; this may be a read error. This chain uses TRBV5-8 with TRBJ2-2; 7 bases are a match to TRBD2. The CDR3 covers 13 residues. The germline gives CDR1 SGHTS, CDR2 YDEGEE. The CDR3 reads CAGSRGDTGELFF. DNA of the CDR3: TGTGCCGGCAGTCGGGGGGACACCGGGGAGCTGTTTTTT.

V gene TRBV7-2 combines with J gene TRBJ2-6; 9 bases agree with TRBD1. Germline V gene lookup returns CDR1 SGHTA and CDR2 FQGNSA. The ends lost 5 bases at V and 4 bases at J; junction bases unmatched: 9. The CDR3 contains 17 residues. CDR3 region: CASSPGTGTGGANVLTF. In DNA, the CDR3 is TGTGCCAGCAGCCCTGGGACAGGGACTGGGGGGGCCAACGTCCTGACTTTC.

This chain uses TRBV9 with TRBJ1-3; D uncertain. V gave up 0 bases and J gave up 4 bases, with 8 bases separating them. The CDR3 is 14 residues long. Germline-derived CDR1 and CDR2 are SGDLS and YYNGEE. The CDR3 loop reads CASSVELSGNTIYF. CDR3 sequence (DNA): TGTGCCAGCAGCGTAGAATTGAGCGGAAACACCATATATTTT.